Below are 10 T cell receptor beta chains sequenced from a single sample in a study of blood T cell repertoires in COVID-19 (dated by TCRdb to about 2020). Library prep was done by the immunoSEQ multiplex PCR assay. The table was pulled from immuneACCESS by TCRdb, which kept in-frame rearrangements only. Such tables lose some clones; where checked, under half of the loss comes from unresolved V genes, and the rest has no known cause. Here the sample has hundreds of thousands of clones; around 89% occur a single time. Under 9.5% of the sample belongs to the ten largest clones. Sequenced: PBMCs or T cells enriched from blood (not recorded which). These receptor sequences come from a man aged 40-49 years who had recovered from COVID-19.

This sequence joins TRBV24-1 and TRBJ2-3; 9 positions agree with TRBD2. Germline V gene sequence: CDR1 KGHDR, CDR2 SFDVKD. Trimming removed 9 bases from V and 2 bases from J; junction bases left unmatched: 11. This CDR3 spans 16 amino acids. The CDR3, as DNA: TGTGCCACCCAAGAAACCGGGACTAGCTCCACAGATACGCAGTATTTT. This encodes CATQETGTSSTDTQYF.

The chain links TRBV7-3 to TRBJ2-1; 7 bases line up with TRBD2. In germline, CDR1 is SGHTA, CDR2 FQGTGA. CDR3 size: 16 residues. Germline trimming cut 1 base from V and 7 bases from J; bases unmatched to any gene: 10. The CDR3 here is CASSLIPDAGLNEQFF. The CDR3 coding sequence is TGTGCCAGCAGCTTAATTCCGGATGCGGGACTAAATGAGCAGTTCTTC.

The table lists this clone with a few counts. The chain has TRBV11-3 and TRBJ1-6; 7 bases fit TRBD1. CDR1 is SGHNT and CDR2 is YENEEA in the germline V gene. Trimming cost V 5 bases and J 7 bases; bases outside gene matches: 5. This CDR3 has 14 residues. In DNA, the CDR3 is TGTGCCAGCAGCCAAGGACAGGAGAATTCACCCCTCCACTTT. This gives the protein CASSQGQENSPLHF.

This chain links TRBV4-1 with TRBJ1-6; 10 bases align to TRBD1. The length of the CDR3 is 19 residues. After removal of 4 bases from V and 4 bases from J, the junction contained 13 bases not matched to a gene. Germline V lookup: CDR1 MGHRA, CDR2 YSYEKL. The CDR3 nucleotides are TGCGCCAGCAGCCTCTCCGGGACAGGGGCTCGCTTATATAATTCACCCCTCCACTTT. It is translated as CASSLSGTGARLYNSPLHF.

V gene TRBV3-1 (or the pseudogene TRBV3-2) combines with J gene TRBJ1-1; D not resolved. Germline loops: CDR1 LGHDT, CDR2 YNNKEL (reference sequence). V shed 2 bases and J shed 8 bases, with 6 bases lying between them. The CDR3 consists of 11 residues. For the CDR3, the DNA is TGTGCCAGCAGCCAAAGGGAGGAAGCTTTCTTT. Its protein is CASSQREEAFF.

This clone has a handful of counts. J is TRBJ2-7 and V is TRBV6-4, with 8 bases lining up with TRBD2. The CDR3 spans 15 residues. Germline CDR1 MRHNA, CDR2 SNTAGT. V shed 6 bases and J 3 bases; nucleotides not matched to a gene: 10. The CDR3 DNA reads TGTGCCAGCAGGCGGGTTGGGCTAGCGGGCTACGAGCAGTACTTC. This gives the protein CASRRVGLAGYEQYF.

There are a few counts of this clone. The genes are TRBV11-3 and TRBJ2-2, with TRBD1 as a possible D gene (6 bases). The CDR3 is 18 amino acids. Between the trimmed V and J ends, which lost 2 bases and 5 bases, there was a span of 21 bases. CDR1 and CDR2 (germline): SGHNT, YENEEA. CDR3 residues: CASSLSLGAIGETGELFF. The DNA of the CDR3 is TGTGCCAGCAGCTTAAGTCTGGGGGCGATAGGGGAAACCGGGGAGCTGTTTTTT.

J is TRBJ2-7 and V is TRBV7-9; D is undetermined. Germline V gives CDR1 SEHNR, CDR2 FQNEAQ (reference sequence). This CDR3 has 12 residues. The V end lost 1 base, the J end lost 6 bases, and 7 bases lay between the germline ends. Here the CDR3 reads CASSLDSPEQYF. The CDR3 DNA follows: TGTGCCAGCAGCTTAGACAGTCCCGAGCAGTACTTC. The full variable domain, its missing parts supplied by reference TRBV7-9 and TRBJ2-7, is DTGVSQNPRHKITKRGQNVTFRCDPISEHNRLYWYRQTLGQGPEFLTYFQNEAQLEKSRLLSDRFSAERPKGSFSTLEIQRTEQGDSAMYLCASSLDSPEQYFGPGTRLTVT.

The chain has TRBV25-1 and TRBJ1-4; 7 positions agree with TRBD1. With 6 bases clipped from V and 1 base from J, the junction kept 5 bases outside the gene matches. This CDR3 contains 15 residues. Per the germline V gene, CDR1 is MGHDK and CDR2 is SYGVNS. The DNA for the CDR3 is TGTGCCAGCAGGGGAAGGGGGCAAACTAATGAAAAACTGTTTTTT. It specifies CASRGRGQTNEKLFF.

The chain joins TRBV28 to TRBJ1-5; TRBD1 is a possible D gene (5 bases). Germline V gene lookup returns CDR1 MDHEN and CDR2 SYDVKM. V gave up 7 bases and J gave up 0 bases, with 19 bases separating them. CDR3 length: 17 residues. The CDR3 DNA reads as TGTGCCAGCACTCTAACGGGGGGGGGAGATAGCAATCAGCCCCAGCATTTT. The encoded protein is CASTLTGGGDSNQPQHF.